The 7 T cell receptor beta chains reported below all come from one sample, sequenced in a study of cytomegalovirus exposure and HLA in healthy donors. The PCR used 60 Vbeta and 13 Jbeta primers. Using immunoSEQ multiplex PCR, the repertoire was profiled, and TCRdb retains in-frame clones only, with some absent. This sample carries 150,000 to 200,000 clones, about 84% of them seen once, and the ten largest clones take 3% to 4%. Sequencing input: PBMCs. The source is a man aged 50-59 years in good health and CMV-seronegative.

This rearrangement joins TRBV7-2 to TRBJ2-2, with a possible D match to TRBD2 (6 bases). With 1 base removed from V and 6 bases from J, the gap between germline ends came to 12 bases. CDR1 and CDR2 (germline): SGHTA, FQGNSA. The CDR3 extends over 15 amino acids. The CDR3 protein is CASSLVTGVAGELFF. In DNA form, the CDR3 reads TGTGCCAGCAGCTTAGTAACGGGGGTCGCCGGGGAGCTGTTTTTT. The full variable domain, completed using reference TRBV7-2 and TRBJ2-2, is GAGVSQSPSNKVTEKGKDVELRCDPISGHTALYWYRQSLGQGLEFLIYFQGNSAPDKSGLPSDRFSAERTGGSVSTLTIQRTQQEDSAVYLCASSLVTGVAGELFFGEGSRLTVL.

The chain couples TRBV4-3 to TRBJ1-1; TRBD1 matches at 10 bases. Trimming took 0 bases from V and 7 from J; bases not matched to a gene: 14. The CDR3 totals 18 residues. Germline CDR1 reads LGHNA; CDR2 reads YSLEER. Here the CDR3 DNA reads TGCGCCAGCAGCCAAGATTGGGGACAGGGGTCATTGTTTAGTGAAGCTTTCTTT. It codes for CASSQDWGQGSLFSEAFF.

This clone appeared a few times. The chain carries TRBV15 and TRBJ1-2; possibly TRBD1 for D (6 bases). This CDR3 has 14 amino acids. Trimming stripped 0 bases from V and 3 bases from J, with 8 bases between. Germline values: CDR1 LNHNV, CDR2 YYDKDF (reference sequence). CDR3 sequence reads: CATSRDRQDYGYTF. As DNA, the CDR3 is TGTGCCACCAGCAGAGACCGACAGGACTATGGCTACACCTTC.

Remarks on this clone: This sample also contains other DNA sequences that code for the same CDR3. The chain uses TRBV27 and TRBJ2-3; D may be TRBD1 (5 bases). V lost 7 bases and J lost 1, with 9 bases in between. CDR1 MNHEY and CDR2 SMNVEV come from the germline V gene (reference sequence). The CDR3 covers 13 residues. CDR3 nucleotides: TGTGCCAGCACTCTACAGGGCACAGATACGCAGTATTTT. It translates to CASTLQGTDTQYF.

V usage is TRBV4-3 and J usage is TRBJ2-2; 9 bases are shared with TRBD1. The germline CDR1 and CDR2 sequences are LGHNA and YSLEER. There are 14 residues in the CDR3. The J segment lost 5 bases and the V segment lost 4 bases, leaving 2 bases of the junction unmatched. The CDR3 coding sequence is TGCGCCAGCAGCCGGGACAGGGTGACCGGGGAGCTGTTTTTT. Amino acid sequence: CASSRDRVTGELFF.

The CDR3 loop reads CASSFRGTRRPGELFF. As DNA, the CDR3 is TGTGCCAGCAGCTTCCGAGGGACAAGAAGACCCGGGGAGCTGTTTTTT. This chain joins TRBV7-2 and TRBJ2-2; D possibly corresponds to TRBD1 (6 bases). From germline, CDR1 is SGHTA and CDR2 FQGNSA. The CDR3 is made up of 16 amino acids. Deletions cut 3 bases from V and 6 bases from J, with 17 bases between.

The gene calls are TRBV9 and TRBJ1-5; tentative D call: TRBD1 (5 bases). The CDR3 loop spans 14 amino acids. Germline assignment: CDR1 SGDLS and CDR2 YYNGEE. Trimming stripped 0 bases from V and 6 bases from J, with 10 bases between. CDR3 in DNA: TGTGCCAGCAGCGTAGGGGGGGAAGGTCAGCCCCAGCATTTT. It encodes CASSVGGEGQPQHF.